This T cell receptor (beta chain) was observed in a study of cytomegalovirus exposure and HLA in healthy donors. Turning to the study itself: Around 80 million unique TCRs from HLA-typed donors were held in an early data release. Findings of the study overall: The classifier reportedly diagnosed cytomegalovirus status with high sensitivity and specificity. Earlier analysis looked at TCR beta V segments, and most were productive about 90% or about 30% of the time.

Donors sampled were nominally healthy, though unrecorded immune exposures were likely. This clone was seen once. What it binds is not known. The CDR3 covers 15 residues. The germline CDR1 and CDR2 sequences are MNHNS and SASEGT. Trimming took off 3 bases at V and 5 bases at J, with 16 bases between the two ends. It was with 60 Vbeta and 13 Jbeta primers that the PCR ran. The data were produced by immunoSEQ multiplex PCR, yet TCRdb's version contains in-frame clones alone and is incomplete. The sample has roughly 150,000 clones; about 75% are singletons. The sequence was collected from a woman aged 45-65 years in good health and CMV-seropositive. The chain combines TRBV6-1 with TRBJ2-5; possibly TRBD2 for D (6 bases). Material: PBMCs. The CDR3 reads CASSDWTPSAETQYF. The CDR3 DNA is TGTGCCAGCAGTGATTGGACTCCTAGCGCCGAGACCCAGTACTTC.